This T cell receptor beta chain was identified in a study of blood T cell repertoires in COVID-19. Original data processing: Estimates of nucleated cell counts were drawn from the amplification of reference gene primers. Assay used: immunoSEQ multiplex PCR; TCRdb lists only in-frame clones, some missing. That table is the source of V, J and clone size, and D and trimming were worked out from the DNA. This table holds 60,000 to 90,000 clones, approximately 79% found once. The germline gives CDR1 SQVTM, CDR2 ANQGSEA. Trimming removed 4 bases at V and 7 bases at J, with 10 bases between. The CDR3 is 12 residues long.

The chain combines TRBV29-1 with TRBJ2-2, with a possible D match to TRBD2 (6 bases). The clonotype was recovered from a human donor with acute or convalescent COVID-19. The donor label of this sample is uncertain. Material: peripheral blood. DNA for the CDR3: TGCAGCGTTGGAGAGGGACTCGGGGAGCTGTTTTTT. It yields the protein CSVGEGLGELFF.